This T cell receptor beta chain was recovered during a study of cytomegalovirus exposure and HLA in healthy donors. Researchers ran the PCR with 60 Vbeta and 13 Jbeta primers. Assay used: immunoSEQ multiplex PCR; TCRdb lists only in-frame clones, some missing. The sample yields roughly 120,000 clones, over 70% seen once. The J segment lost 3 bases and the V segment lost 4 bases, leaving 6 bases of the junction unmatched. This CDR3 comprises 14 residues. The germline V gene encodes CDR1 SGDLS and CDR2 YYNGEE. This chain uses TRBV9 with TRBJ1-1; 7 bases map to TRBD1. This clonotype was sampled from a woman aged 18-29 years in good health and CMV-seronegative. The specimen was PBMCs. CDR3 bases: TGTGCCAGCAGCTACGACAGGGCATACACTGAAGCTTTCTTT. It yields the protein CASSYDRAYTEAFF.